The 11 T cell receptor beta chains below all came from one sample that was sequenced in a study of control samples from healthy donors and cancer patients. Clones were read by immunoSEQ multiplex PCR, and TCRdb kept only the in-frame ones, dropping some. Of around 51,000 clones in the sample, about nine tenths were seen once. Material for sequencing was PBMCs. Every receptor here comes from a man aged 45-60 years with head and neck cancer.

In its sample, this clone was seen once. This chain connects TRBV30 to TRBJ2-5; TRBD1 agrees at 11 bases. Germline-derived CDR1 and CDR2 are GTSNPN and SVGIG (reference sequence). The CDR3 has 14 amino acids. Trimming at V came to 4 bases and at J to 5 bases, leaving 6 bases not matched to a gene. The CDR3 here is CAWTGTGGVETQYF. CDR3 DNA sequence: TGTGCCTGGACCGGGACAGGGGGAGTTGAGACCCAGTACTTC. Full variable domain (outside the CDR3, taken from reference TRBV30 and TRBJ2-5): SQTIHQWPATLVQPVGSPLSLECTVEGTSNPNLYWYRQAAGRGLQLLFYSVGIGQISSEVPQNLSASRPQDRQFILSSKKLLLSDSGFYLCAWTGTGGVETQYFGPGTRLLVL.

V gene TRBV28 combines with J gene TRBJ2-2; D call uncertain. Germline CDR1 is MDHEN and CDR2 is SYDVKM. The germline V and J ends were trimmed by 2 bases and 3 bases, with 13 bases remaining between them. The CDR3 runs 16 residues. CDR3 in DNA: TGTGCCAGCAGTTTAGGGGTCCAGGTTGACACCGGGGAGCTGTTTTTT. Translating gives CASSLGVQVDTGELFF.

This clone was seen only once. This chain uses TRBV6-4 with TRBJ2-3; maybe TRBD1 (5 bases). Trimming left V 7 bases short and J 3 bases short, with 11 bases between. This CDR3 has 13 amino acids. In germline, CDR1 is MRHNA, CDR2 SNTAGT. The CDR3 sequence is CASTGSVTDTQYF. The CDR3 DNA is TGTGCCAGCACAGGGTCGGTTACAGATACGCAGTATTTT.

The genes are TRBV7-9 and TRBJ1-1; TRBD1 is a possible D gene (5 bases). Trimming left V 2 bases short and J 1 base short, with 5 bases between. CDR3 length: 13 residues. In germline, CDR1 is SEHNR, CDR2 FQNEAQ (reference sequence). The CDR3: CASSLQGNTEAFF. The DNA for the CDR3 is TGTGCCAGCAGCTTACAGGGGAACACTGAAGCTTTCTTT.

This clone was seen once. The CDR3 loop reads CASSQDGGLAFYEQFF. The CDR3 DNA is TGTGCCAGCAGCCAAGATGGGGGACTAGCGTTCTATGAGCAGTTCTTC. The gene calls are TRBV3-1 (or the pseudogene TRBV3-2) and TRBJ2-1, with 10 bases lining up with TRBD2. Unmatched junction bases numbered 7, after V lost 0 bases and J lost 8 bases. CDR1 and CDR2 (germline): LGHDT, YNNKEL (reference sequence). This CDR3 contains 16 residues.

J is TRBJ2-3 and V is TRBV2; no reliable D call. V gave up 4 bases and J gave up 5 bases, with 13 bases separating them. CDR3 length: 14 residues. Germline-derived CDR1 and CDR2 are SNHLY and FYNNEI. The CDR3 sequence: CASSVYRTGDTQYF. CDR3 bases: TGTGCCAGCAGTGTTTATAGGACCGGAGATACGCAGTATTTT.

This chain connects TRBV7-2 to TRBJ2-1; maybe TRBD2 (6 bases). CDR3 length: 15 amino acids. V was trimmed by 4 bases and J by 5 bases, leaving 15 bases between them. Germline values: CDR1 SGHTA, CDR2 FQGNSA. The CDR3 is CASSSFVSGDNEQFF. DNA of the CDR3: TGTGCCAGCAGCTCATTTGTTAGCGGAGACAATGAGCAGTTCTTC. Looking up the rest from reference TRBV7-2 and TRBJ2-1 gives the full variable domain: GAGVSQSPSNKVTEKGKDVELRCDPISGHTALYWYRQSLGQGLEFLIYFQGNSAPDKSGLPSDRFSAERTGGSVSTLTIQRTQQEDSAVYLCASSSFVSGDNEQFFGPGTRLTVL.

The genes are TRBV9 and TRBJ2-2; 9 bases map to TRBD1. V shed 4 bases, J shed 8 bases, and the junction held 12 bases outside the gene matches. This CDR3 is built from 16 residues. Germline values: CDR1 SGDLS, CDR2 YYNGEE. CDR3: CASSPRTGVLGGELFF. The DNA of the CDR3 is TGTGCCAGCAGCCCAAGGACAGGGGTCCTAGGGGGGGAGCTGTTTTTT.

The CDR3 here is CASSLRGGQASRETQYF. CDR3 coding DNA: TGTGCCAGCAGCTTAAGGGGAGGACAGGCCAGCCGGGAGACCCAGTACTTC. The chain carries TRBV7-2 and TRBJ2-5; perhaps TRBD1 as D (7 bases). From germline, CDR1 is SGHTA and CDR2 FQGNSA. V dropped 2 bases and J dropped 5 bases, with 21 bases sitting between them. There are 17 residues in the CDR3.

This clone was recorded only once. At one boundary the junction diverges from the germline segment, which might be a read error. The chain carries TRBV10-1 and TRBJ2-7; 8 bases align to TRBD2. The CDR3 extends over 13 amino acids. Germline CDR1 WNHNN, CDR2 SYGVQD (reference sequence). In nucleotides, the CDR3 is TGCGCCAGCAGTGACCCCAGCGGGAGTCTTGTCGACTTC. Its translation is CASSDPSGSLVDF.

J is TRBJ1-2 and V is TRBV28, with 7 bases that match TRBD1. The trim removed 3 bases at V and 5 bases at J, leaving 6 bases unmatched. Per the germline V gene, CDR1 is MDHEN and CDR2 is SYDVKM. The CDR3 runs 14 residues. The CDR3 DNA sequence: TGTGCCAGCAGTTTCCCCGGGACAGAGTATGGCTACACCTTC. Translating gives CASSFPGTEYGYTF.